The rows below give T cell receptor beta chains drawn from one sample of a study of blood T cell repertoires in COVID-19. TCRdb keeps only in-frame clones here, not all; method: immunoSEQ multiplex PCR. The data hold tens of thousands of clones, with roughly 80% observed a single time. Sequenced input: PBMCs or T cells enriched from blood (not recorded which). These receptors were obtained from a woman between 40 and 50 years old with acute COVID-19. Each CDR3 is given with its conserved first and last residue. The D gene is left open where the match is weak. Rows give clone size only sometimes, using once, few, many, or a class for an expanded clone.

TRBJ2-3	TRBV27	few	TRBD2	TGTGCCAGCAGTTTCGGGACTAGCGGAACAGATACGCAGTATTTT	CASSFGTSGTDTQYF
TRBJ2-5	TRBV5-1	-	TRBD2	TGCGCCAGCAGCTGGTCGGTAGCGGGGGGTCAACAAGAGACCCAGTACTTC	CASSWSVAGGQQETQYF
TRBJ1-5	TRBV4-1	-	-	TGCGCCAGCAGCCAAGATTACGGGGTAGGTCAGCCCCAGCATTTT	CASSQDYGVGQPQHF
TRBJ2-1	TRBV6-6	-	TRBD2	TGTGCCAGCGGATCCTGGACTAGCGGGGGGATCAATGAGCAGTTCTTC	CASGSWTSGGINEQFF
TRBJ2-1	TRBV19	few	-	TGTGCCAGTAGTAGCGGGGGCCTCGGCTACAATGAGCAGTTCTTC	CASSSGGLGYNEQFF
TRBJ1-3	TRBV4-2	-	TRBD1	TGTGCCACCTCTTCCTCCGGGACAGGATCTGGAAACACCATATATTTT	CATSSSGTGSGNTIYF
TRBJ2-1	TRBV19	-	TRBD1	TGTGCCAGCAAGACAGGGGCGACTCTCTACAATGAGCAGTTCTTC	CASKTGATLYNEQFF
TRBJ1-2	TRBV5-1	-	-	TGCGCCAGCAGCTTAACAGACCCTAACTATGGCTACACCTTC	CASSLTDPNYGYTF
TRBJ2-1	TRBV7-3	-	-	TGTGCCAGCAGCCCTCGGGACTTAGGCCTCCATGAGCAGTTCTTC	CASSPRDLGLHEQFF
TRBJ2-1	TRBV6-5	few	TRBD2	TGTGCCAGCGCAACTAGCGGGAGCTACAATGAGCAGTTCTTC	CASATSGSYNEQFF
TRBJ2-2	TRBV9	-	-	TGTGCCAGCAGCGCGACCGGGGAGCTGTTTTTT	CASSATGELFF
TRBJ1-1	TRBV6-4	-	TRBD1	TGTGCCAGCAGTGACCGTCCCGGGACAGGGGCCCGAAACACTGAAGCTTTCTTT	CASSDRPGTGARNTEAFF
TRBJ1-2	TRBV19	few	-	TGTGCCAGTAGTATAACGCACTCGAATATGCTCGGCTACACCTTC	CASSITHSNMLGYTF
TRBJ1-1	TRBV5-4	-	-	TGTGCCAGCAGCTTGGCGGCAGGGCCCACTGAAGCTTTCTTT	CASSLAAGPTEAFF
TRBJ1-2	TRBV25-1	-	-	TGTGCCAGCAGGGAGAGCCGGGTAGGCTACACCTTC	CASRESRVGYTF
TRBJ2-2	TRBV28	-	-	TGTGCCAGCAGTTTACTCAGGACAGCGAACACCGGGGAGCTGTTTTTT	CASSLLRTANTGELFF
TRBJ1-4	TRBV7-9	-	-	TGTGCCAGCAGTGCGGGAGATGCAACTAATGAAAAACTGTTTTTT	CASSAGDATNEKLFF
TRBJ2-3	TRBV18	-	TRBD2	TGTGCCAGCTCACTCCGCGAGCCAGCGGGAGGAGGGACAGATACGCAGTATTTT	CASSLREPAGGGTDTQYF
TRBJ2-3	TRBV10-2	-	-	TGCGCCAGCAGTGAGCTATCTAGCACAGATACGCAGTATTTT	CASSELSSTDTQYF
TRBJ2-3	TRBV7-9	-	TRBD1	TGTGCCAGCAGCCTGGGACAGGGGGCTGTTGATACGCAGTATTTT	CASSLGQGAVDTQYF
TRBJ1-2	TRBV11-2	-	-	TGTGCCAGCAGCTTCGAGATGGATACAGCCCTTTATGGCTACACCTTC	CASSFEMDTALYGYTF
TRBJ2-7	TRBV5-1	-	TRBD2	TGCGCCAGCGGCCGCGGTAGCGGGCCTTCGGGGTACGAGCAGTACTTC	CASGRGSGPSGYEQYF
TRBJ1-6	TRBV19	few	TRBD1	TGTGCCAGTAGACCGGACAGGGCGGTTAATTCACCCCTCCACTTT	CASRPDRAVNSPLHF
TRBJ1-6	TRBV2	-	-	TGTGCCAGCAGTGAAGGATGGGCAGAAAGCTCACCCCTCCACTTT	CASSEGWAESSPLHF
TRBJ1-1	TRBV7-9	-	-	TGTGCCAGCAGCTTATACCCGGGTCGGGCTTTCTTT	CASSLYPGRAFF
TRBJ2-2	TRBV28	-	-	TGTGCCAGCAGACCAGCTTCCCTTGGGGGGTTGGGGACCGGGGAGCTGTTTTTT	CASRPASLGGLGTGELFF
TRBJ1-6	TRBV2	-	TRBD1	TGTGCCAGCAGTGTCCGGGACAGAGATTCACCCCTCCACTTT	CASSVRDRDSPLHF
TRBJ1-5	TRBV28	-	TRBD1	TGTGCCAGCAGACAGGGGGCGAGCCAGCCCCAGCATTTT	CASRQGASQPQHF
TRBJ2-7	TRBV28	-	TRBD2	TGTGCCAGCAGTTTATCCAGCGGGAAATCCGAGCAGTACTTC	CASSLSSGKSEQYF
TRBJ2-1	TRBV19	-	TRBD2	TGTGCCAGTAGTTGGACTAGCGGGAGAAATTTAAACAATGAGCAGTTCTTC	CASSWTSGRNLNNEQFF
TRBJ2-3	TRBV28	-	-	TGTGCCAGCAGTTTCTGGGGGCCCTACCCAGATACGCAGTATTTT	CASSFWGPYPDTQYF
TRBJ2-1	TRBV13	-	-	TGTGCCAGCAGCTCCACCACAGGGCCCCTCTACAATGAGCAGTTCTTC	CASSSTTGPLYNEQFF
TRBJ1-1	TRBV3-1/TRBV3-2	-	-	TGTGCCAGCAGCCAAGATCTCCGGAACACTGAAGCTTTCTTT	CASSQDLRNTEAFF
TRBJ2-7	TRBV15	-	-	TGTGCCACCAGCTCAGGTAGGGGGGGGACCTACGAGCAGTACTTC	CATSSGRGGTYEQYF
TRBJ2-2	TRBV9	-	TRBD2	TGTGCCAGCAGCGTACACATGGGACTAGCGGGAGGTGCCGGGGAGCTGTTTTTT	CASSVHMGLAGGAGELFF
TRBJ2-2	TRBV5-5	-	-	TGTGCCAGCAGTGACACCACCGGGGAGCTGTTTTTT	CASSDTTGELFF
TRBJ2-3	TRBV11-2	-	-	TGTGCCAGCAGGGGGCCCACAGATACGCAGTATTTT	CASRGPTDTQYF
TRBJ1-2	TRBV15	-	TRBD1	TGTGCCACCAGCAGAGCTAGGACAGGGTATGATGGCTACACCTTC	CATSRARTGYDGYTF